This T cell receptor (beta chain) is from a study of regulatory T cells in long-lasting Graves disease. Regarding time point: newly diagnosed GD, antithyroid drugs for less than 3 months. The TCR library was made from RNA extracted from PBMCs. The table lists this clonotype with a few counts. Sequencing libraries for TCR beta were prepared with iRepertoire HTBI primers and Arm-PCR of CDR3 regions. One entry per CDR3 protein, called by TCRdb with MiXCR from the multiplex PCR reads. The sample records about 350,000 distinct CDR3 sequences, 15% to 20% being singletons. From germline, CDR1 is DFQATT and CDR2 SNEGSKA (reference sequence). The CDR3 has 18 residues. Trimming took off 2 bases at V and 0 bases at J, with 20 bases between the two ends. This same sample was also taken into another study, of T cells in Graves' hyperthyroidism and ophthalmopathy. That source adds: Stable Graves' hyperthyroidism denoted no ophthalmopathy progression over 18 months. Primed by the HTBI set, a first-round RT-PCR was run on the TCR CDR3.

The material sequenced was peripheral blood mononuclear cells (PBMCs), taken at new diagnosis, from a patient treated with antithyroid drugs. The clonotype originates from a woman aged 18-35 years with Graves disease. This chain uses TRBV20-1 with TRBJ1-5; maybe TRBD1 (5 bases). The CDR3 protein is CSARSGDPPTHSNQPQHF. The DNA of the CDR3 is TGCAGTGCTAGATCCGGGGACCCGCCGACCCATAGCAATCAGCCCCAGCATTTT.